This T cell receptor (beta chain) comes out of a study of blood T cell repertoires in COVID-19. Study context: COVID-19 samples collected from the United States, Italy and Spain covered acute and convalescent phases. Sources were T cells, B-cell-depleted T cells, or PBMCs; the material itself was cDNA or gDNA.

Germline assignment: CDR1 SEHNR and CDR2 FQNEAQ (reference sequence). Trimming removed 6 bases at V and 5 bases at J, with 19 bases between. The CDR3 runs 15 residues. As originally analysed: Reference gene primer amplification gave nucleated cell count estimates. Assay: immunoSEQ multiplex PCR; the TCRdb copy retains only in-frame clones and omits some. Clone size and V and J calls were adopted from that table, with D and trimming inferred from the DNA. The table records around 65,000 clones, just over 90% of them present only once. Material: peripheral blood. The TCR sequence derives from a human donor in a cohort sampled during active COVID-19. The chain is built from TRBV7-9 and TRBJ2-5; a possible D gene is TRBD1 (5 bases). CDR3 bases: TGTGCCAGCAGTCTATCCCGCAGGGCTGGGGAGACCCAGTACTTC. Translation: CASSLSRRAGETQYF. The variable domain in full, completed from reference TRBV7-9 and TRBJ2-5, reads DTGVSQNPRHKITKRGQNVTFRCDPISEHNRLYWYRQTLGQGPEFLTYFQNEAQLEKSRLLSDRFSAERPKGSFSTLEIQRTEQGDSAMYLCASSLSRRAGETQYFGPGTRLLVL.